A single sample gave rise to the 6 T cell receptor beta chains below, sequenced in a study of post-analysis software for immune sequencing data. Notes on the study in general: TRBV5-6, TRBV5-1 and TRBV20-1 were among five TRBV segments more frequent in patients than controls.

These receptors' targets are unknown. Unique molecular identifiers were built into the TCR beta cDNA libraries. A single record per CDR3 protein comes from TCRdb applying MiXCR to the PCR reads. The sample holds 750,000 to 950,000 distinct CDR3 sequences, approximately 57% seen once. Sequenced sample: blood. The receptors shown here come from a girl aged 5-17 years with multiple sclerosis.

The gene calls are TRBV6-5 and TRBJ2-7; 9 bases are shared with TRBD1. Looked up from germline, CDR1 is MNHEY and CDR2 is SVGAGI. CDR3 size: 16 residues. Losses at the gene ends were 6 bases for V and 3 bases for J; bases not matched to a gene: 12. CDR3 DNA: TGTGCCAGCAGCCCCTGGCGGGGACAGGGTATCTACGAGCAGTACTTC. This encodes CASSPWRGQGIYEQYF.

The chain combines TRBV20-1 with TRBJ2-1; TRBD2 agrees at 13 bases. In germline, CDR1 is DFQATT, CDR2 SNEGSKA (reference sequence). This CDR3 spans 13 amino acids. V lost 0 bases, J lost 10 bases, and 0 bases stayed unmatched. CDR3 DNA sequence: TGCAGTGCTAGAGAACTAGCGGGGGGGGAGCAGTTCTTC. This translates into CSARELAGGEQFF.

This CDR3 is CASSQDRYTQETQYF. CDR3 coding DNA: TGTGCCAGCAGCCAAGATCGGTACACCCAAGAGACCCAGTACTTC. This sequence joins TRBV14 and TRBJ2-5; D ambiguous. This CDR3 is 15 amino acids long. Germline V gene lookup returns CDR1 SGHDN and CDR2 FVKESK. The germline V and J ends were trimmed by 0 bases and 1 base, with 9 bases remaining between them.

This rearrangement joins TRBV20-1 to TRBJ2-1; 10 bases map to TRBD2. J was trimmed by 8 bases and V by 4 bases; bases with no gene match: 5. CDR1 and CDR2 (germline): DFQATT, SNEGSKA (reference sequence). There are 13 residues in the CDR3. The CDR3 reads CSAILAGAHEQFF. CDR3 in DNA: TGCAGTGCTATCCTAGCGGGAGCCCATGAGCAGTTCTTC.

The CDR3 reads CATSLKFGDLLPSTDTQYF. The DNA for the CDR3 is TGTGCTACCTCCTTGAAGTTTGGGGACCTCCTTCCTAGCACAGATACGCAGTATTTT. The chain recombines TRBV12-5 with TRBJ2-3; either TRBD1 or TRBD2 may fit D (5 bases each). Germline assignment: CDR1 LGHNT and CDR2 FRNRAP. The CDR3 consists of 19 residues. V lost 10 bases and J lost 0, with 29 bases in between.

This chain joins TRBV5-1 and TRBJ2-1; TRBD2 is a possible D gene (5 bases). The CDR3 runs to 18 residues. Deletions cut 4 bases from V and 1 base from J, with 21 bases between. CDR1 is SGHRS, CDR2 YFSETQ, per germline. CDR3 in amino acids: CASSIHPPGVLSYNEQFF. The CDR3, as DNA: TGCGCCAGCAGCATCCACCCCCCCGGGGTACTTTCCTACAATGAGCAGTTCTTC.